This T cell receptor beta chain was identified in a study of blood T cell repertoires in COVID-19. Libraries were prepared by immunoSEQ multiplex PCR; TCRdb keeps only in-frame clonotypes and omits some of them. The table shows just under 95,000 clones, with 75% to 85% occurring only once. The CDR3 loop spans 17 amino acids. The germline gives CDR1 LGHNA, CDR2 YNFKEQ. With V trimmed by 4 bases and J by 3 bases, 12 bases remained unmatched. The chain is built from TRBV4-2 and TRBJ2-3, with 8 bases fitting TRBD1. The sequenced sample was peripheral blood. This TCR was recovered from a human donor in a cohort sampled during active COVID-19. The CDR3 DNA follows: TGTGCCAGCAGCCCCAGCCGCGGCAGGGGGCAAACAGATACGCAGTATTTT. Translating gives CASSPSRGRGQTDTQYF.